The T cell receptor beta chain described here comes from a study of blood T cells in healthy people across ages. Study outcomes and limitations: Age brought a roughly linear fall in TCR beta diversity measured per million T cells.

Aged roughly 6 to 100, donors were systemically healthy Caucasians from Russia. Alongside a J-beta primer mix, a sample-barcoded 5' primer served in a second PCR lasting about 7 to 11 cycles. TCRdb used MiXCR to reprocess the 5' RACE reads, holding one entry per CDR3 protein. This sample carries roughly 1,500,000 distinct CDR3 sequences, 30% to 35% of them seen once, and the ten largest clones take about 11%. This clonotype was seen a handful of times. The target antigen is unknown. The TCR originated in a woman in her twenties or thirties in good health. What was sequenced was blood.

The CDR3: CASSLQARGEGYTF. CDR3 bases: TGTGCCAGCAGCTTACAGGCTCGGGGAGAGGGCTACACCTTC. J is TRBJ1-2 and V is TRBV7-8, with D unclear. The CDR3 runs 14 residues. V was clipped by 2 bases and J by 8 bases, with 15 bases between them. Germline CDR1 is SGHVS and CDR2 is FQNEAQ.